Listed here are 7 T cell receptor beta chains from one sample, sequenced in a study of T cells in Graves' hyperthyroidism and ophthalmopathy. Using RNA transcripts as the source, TCR beta CDR3 regions were amplified. An initial round of RT-PCR targeting the TCR CDR3 relied on the HTBI primer set. TCRdb passed the multiplex PCR reads through MiXCR, listing each CDR3 protein once. The data show some 510,000 distinct CDR3 sequences, more than 20% seen once. Sequenced: blood. Every receptor here comes from a man aged 18 to 30 with Graves' hyperthyroidism.

This clonotype was found a few times. The chain uses TRBV5-1 and TRBJ2-5, with D unclear. V lost 1 base and J lost 4, with 11 bases in between. The CDR3 contains 14 residues. Germline V gene lookup returns CDR1 SGHRS and CDR2 YFSETQ. The DNA of the CDR3 is TGCGCCAGCAGCTTGTCCGCCCTCGGAGAGACCCAGTACTTC. Amino acids: CASSLSALGETQYF.

The V call is TRBV15, the J call TRBJ1-2; D is undetermined. Trimming stripped 3 bases from V and 8 bases from J, with 10 bases between. Germline lookup yields CDR1 LNHNV and CDR2 YYDKDF (reference sequence). The CDR3 sequence is 12 residues long. The CDR3 here is CATSRDFRGYTF. In DNA, the CDR3 is TGTGCCACCAGCAGGGATTTCCGGGGCTACACCTTC.

Many counts were recorded for this clonotype. This chain uses TRBV27 with TRBJ2-7; D possibly uses TRBD1 or TRBD2 (5 bases each). V gave up 2 bases and J gave up 5 bases, with 28 bases separating them. Per germline, CDR1 MNHEY and CDR2 SMNVEV (reference sequence). CDR3 length: 19 amino acids. The CDR3 sequence is CASSLSSRWGRIFWDEQYF. CDR3 DNA: TGTGCCAGCAGTTTAAGTTCGCGTTGGGGACGGATCTTTTGGGACGAGCAGTACTTC.

This clonotype was observed at least ten times. The V and J genes are TRBV6-2 or TRBV6-3 and TRBJ1-5; D unresolved. The CDR3 has 16 residues. V was trimmed by 8 bases and J by 4 bases, leaving 21 bases between them. Germline V CDR1 and CDR2: MNHEY, SVGEGT. The CDR3 region has the DNA TGTGCCAGCGGCGGGGATAGAGGGTGGCTGAATCAGCCCCAGCATTTT. Its translation is CASGGDRGWLNQPQHF.

The rearrangement uses TRBV19 and TRBJ1-5; possible D gene TRBD1, 5 bases. The germline CDR1 and CDR2 sequences are LNHDA and SQIVND (reference sequence). The V end lost 7 bases, the J end lost 7 bases, and 11 bases lay between the germline ends. This CDR3 has 12 residues. CDR3 sequence: CASTPGSQPQHF. The CDR3 coding sequence is TGTGCCAGTACCCCAGGGAGCCAGCCCCAGCATTTT.

This clonotype was counted at least ten times. The V and J genes are TRBV5-1 and TRBJ2-7; D is possibly TRBD1 or TRBD2 (5 bases each). Trimming cost V 3 bases and J 2 bases, with 15 bases left between them. The CDR3 is 15 amino acids. Germline lookup yields CDR1 SGHRS and CDR2 YFSETQ. CDR3 amino acids: CASSYGRDGAYEQYF. The CDR3 region has the DNA TGCGCCAGCAGCTACGGACGGGACGGAGCCTACGAGCAGTACTTC.

This clonotype showed up many times. The gene calls are TRBV12-3 or TRBV12-4 and TRBJ2-7; possible D gene TRBD2, 5 bases. The CDR3 totals 13 residues. Trimming removed 6 bases at V and 3 bases at J, with 12 bases between. The DNA of the CDR3 is TGTGCCAGCAGGGCCCAGACTAACTACGAGCAGTACTTC. As protein: CASRAQTNYEQYF.